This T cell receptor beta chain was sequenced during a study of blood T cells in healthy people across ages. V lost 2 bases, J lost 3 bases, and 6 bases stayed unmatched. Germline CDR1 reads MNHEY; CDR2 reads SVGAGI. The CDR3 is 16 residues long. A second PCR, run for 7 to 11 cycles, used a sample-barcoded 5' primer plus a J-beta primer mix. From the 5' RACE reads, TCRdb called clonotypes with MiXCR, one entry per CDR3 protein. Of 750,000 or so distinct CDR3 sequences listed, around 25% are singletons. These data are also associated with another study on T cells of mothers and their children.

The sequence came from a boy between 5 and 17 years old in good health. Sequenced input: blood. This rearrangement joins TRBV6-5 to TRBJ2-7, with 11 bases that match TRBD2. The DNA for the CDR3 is TGTGCCAGCAGTTACACTAGCGGGAGAAATTTCTACGAGCAGTACTTC. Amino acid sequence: CASSYTSGRNFYEQYF.